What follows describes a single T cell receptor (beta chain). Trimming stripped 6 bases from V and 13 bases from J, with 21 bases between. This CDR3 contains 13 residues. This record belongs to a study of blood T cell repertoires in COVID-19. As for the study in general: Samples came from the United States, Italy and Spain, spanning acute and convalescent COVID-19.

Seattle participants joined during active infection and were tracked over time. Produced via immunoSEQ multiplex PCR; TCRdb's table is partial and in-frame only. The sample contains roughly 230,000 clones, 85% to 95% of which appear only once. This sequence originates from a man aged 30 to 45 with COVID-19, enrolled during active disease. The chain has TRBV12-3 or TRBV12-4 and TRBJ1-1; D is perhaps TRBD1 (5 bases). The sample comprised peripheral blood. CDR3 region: CASSRRRGLRDFF. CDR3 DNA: TGTGCCAGCAGCCGTAGAAGGGGCCTTAGGGATTTCTTT.